The rows below give T cell receptor beta chains drawn from one sample of a study of shared clonotypes between healthy human individuals. Sequenced by immunoSEQ multiplex PCR; TCRdb stores in-frame clones only, minus some. The data show about a million clones, about 80% seen once. The sequencing input was memory CD4+ T cells from PBMCs. These TCRs come from a man between 18 and 35 years old in good health. Some clones in this sample may be carry-over from other donors' samples. CDR3s include the opening cysteine and the closing phenylalanine or tryptophan. Each record gives: J gene, D gene, clone size, V gene, CDR3 protein, CDR3 DNA. D genes are given only for firm matches. Only some rows state a clone size, as once, few, many or a class for expanded clones.

J: TRBJ1-2
D: -
size: -
V: TRBV6-1
CDR3: CASSDGSSAPYGYTF
DNA: TGTGCCAGCAGTGATGGGTCGTCAGCACCCTATGGCTACACCTTC

J: TRBJ1-1
D: TRBD1
size: -
V: TRBV6-1
CDR3: CASSGTDRAPEAFF
DNA: TGTGCCAGCAGTGGGACGGACAGGGCCCCTGAAGCTTTCTTT

J: TRBJ2-3
D: TRBD2
size: -
V: TRBV5-1
CDR3: CASSLDLAGTDTQYF
DNA: TGCGCCAGCAGCTTGGATCTAGCGGGCACAGATACGCAGTATTTT

J: TRBJ2-7
D: -
size: many
V: TRBV28
CDR3: CASSLSPGQLYEQYF
DNA: TGTGCCAGCAGTTTAAGTCCGGGCCAGCTCTACGAGCAGTACTTC

J: TRBJ2-7
D: -
size: -
V: TRBV6-5
CDR3: CASRLGVMGAYEQYF
DNA: TGTGCCAGCAGACTGGGGGTAATGGGGGCCTACGAGCAGTACTTC

J: TRBJ2-7
D: TRBD1
size: -
V: TRBV4-1
CDR3: CASSRGQGMSSYEQYF
DNA: TGCGCCAGCAGCCGTGGACAGGGAATGAGCTCCTACGAGCAGTACTTC

J: TRBJ2-2
D: TRBD1
size: -
V: TRBV6-6
CDR3: CASSRQGARGTGELFF
DNA: TGTGCCAGCAGCCGACAGGGGGCGCGGGGCACCGGGGAGCTGTTTTTT

J: TRBJ2-7
D: -
size: few
V: TRBV5-1
CDR3: CASSYRGTYEQYF
DNA: TGCGCCAGCAGCTATAGGGGAACCTACGAGCAGTACTTC

J: TRBJ2-7
D: TRBD1
size: -
V: TRBV5-1
CDR3: CASSSLRQGGEQYF
DNA: TGCGCCAGCAGCTCCCTCCGACAGGGTGGCGAGCAGTACTTC

J: TRBJ2-5
D: -
size: -
V: TRBV6-5
CDR3: CASGGGQETQYF
DNA: TGTGCCAGCGGGGGCGGGCAAGAGACCCAGTACTTC